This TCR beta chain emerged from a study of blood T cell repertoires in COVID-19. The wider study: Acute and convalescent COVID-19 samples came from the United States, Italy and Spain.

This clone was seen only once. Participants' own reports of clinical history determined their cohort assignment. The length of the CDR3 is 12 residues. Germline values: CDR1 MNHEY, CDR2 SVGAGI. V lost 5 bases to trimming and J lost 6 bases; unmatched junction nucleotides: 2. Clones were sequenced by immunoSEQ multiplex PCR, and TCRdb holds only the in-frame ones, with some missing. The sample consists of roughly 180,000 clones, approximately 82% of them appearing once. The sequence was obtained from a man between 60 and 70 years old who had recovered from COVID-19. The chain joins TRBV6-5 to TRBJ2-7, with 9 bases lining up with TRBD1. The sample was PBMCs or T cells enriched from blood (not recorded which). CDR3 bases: TGTGCCAGCAGTAGACAGGGGGGCGAGCAGTACTTC. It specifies CASSRQGGEQYF.